One and the same sample provided the 24 T cell receptor beta chains below, sequenced in a study of monozygotic twins with inflammatory bowel disease. TCRdb reprocessed the 5' RACE reads; each CDR3 protein has one entry and no DNA is given. The sample data list about 140,000 distinct CDR3 sequences. Sample: blood. The receptors come from a human donor with ulcerative colitis or Crohn's disease, or a healthy co-twin of an affected twin (not recorded which).

The chain uses TRBV12-3 or TRBV12-4 and TRBJ1-4; TCRdb reports TRBD1, a call that lacks DNA to check it against. This CDR3 is 14 amino acids long. CDR3: CASSLRGREEKLFF.

The rearrangement joins TRBV12-3 or TRBV12-4 to TRBJ2-1; lacking DNA, the TRBD1 call made by TCRdb goes unchecked. There are 16 residues in the CDR3. CDR3 loop: CASSPRSGRVNNEQFF.

The chain couples TRBV5-1 to TRBJ1-1. Germline loops: CDR1 SGHRS, CDR2 YFSETQ. There are 16 residues in the CDR3. This CDR3 reads CASSLAGFERDTEAFF. Using reference TRBV5-1 and TRBJ1-1 for the parts outside the CDR3, the full variable domain is KAGVTQTPRYLIKTRGQQVTLSCSPISGHRSVSWYQQTPGQGLQFLFEYFSETQRNKGNFPGRFSGRQFSNSRSEMNVSTLELGDSALYLCASSLAGFERDTEAFFGQGTRLTVV.

The chain uses TRBV29-1 and TRBJ2-7. Germline CDR1 and CDR2: SQVTM and ANQGSEA. The CDR3 consists of 14 residues. CDR3 in amino acids: CSVKGQTGSYEQYF.

The V call is TRBV6-1, the J call TRBJ1-4. The CDR3 runs to 14 residues. CDR1 and CDR2 (germline): MNHNS, SASEGT. The CDR3 is CASAAGATNEKLFF.

The rearrangement joins TRBV5-1 to TRBJ2-2; TCRdb picks TRBD1, but there is no DNA to check that call. The CDR3 spans 15 residues. CDR1 SGHRS and CDR2 YFSETQ come from the germline V gene. This chain's CDR3 is CASRTGQGNTGELFF. Together with reference TRBV5-1 and TRBJ2-2, the CDR3 gives the full variable domain: KAGVTQTPRYLIKTRGQQVTLSCSPISGHRSVSWYQQTPGQGLQFLFEYFSETQRNKGNFPGRFSGRQFSNSRSEMNVSTLELGDSALYLCASRTGQGNTGELFFGEGSRLTVL.

J is TRBJ1-1 and V is TRBV5-6; the D call from TCRdb, TRBD1, cannot be confirmed without DNA. The CDR3 totals 15 residues. Germline values: CDR1 SGHDT, CDR2 YYEEEE. Here the CDR3 reads CASNEIGTGNTEAFF.

The rearrangement links TRBV20-1 to TRBJ2-7; the D gene TCRdb calls, TRBD2, cannot be checked with no DNA. CDR3 length: 15 amino acids. CDR1 DFQATT and CDR2 SNEGSKA come from the germline V gene (reference sequence). The chain's CDR3 is CSARGGGTSLYEQYF.

The chain joins TRBV5-1 to TRBJ2-4; the D gene TCRdb calls, TRBD1, cannot be checked with no DNA. Germline CDR1 is SGHRS and CDR2 is YFSETQ. The CDR3 consists of 16 residues. The CDR3 reads CASSPGRSLAKNIQYF.

V is TRBV6-1 and J is TRBJ2-2; the TCRdb call, TRBD1, lacks DNA for checking. The CDR3 length is 16 residues. CDR1 is MNHNS and CDR2 is SASEGT in the germline V gene. The CDR3 is CASSNTGGASTGELFF.

The rearrangement joins TRBV12-3 or TRBV12-4 to TRBJ2-1. The CDR3 loop spans 14 amino acids. CDR3 sequence reads: CASSLATLYNEQFF.

This CDR3 reads CSASTLAGDYNEQFF. The chain has TRBV20-1 and TRBJ2-1; TCRdb selects TRBD2, and the lack of DNA leaves this call unchecked. The CDR3 covers 15 residues. CDR1 DFQATT and CDR2 SNEGSKA come from the germline V gene (reference sequence).

The chain links TRBV20-1 to TRBJ1-1; TCRdb designates TRBD1, a call that cannot be tested without DNA. Germline V gene data show CDR1 as DFQATT and CDR2 as SNEGSKA (reference sequence). The CDR3 runs 12 residues. CDR3 protein: CSASVGGAEAFF.

V gene TRBV19 combines with J gene TRBJ2-1; TCRdb designates TRBD1, a call that cannot be tested without DNA. The CDR3 extends over 13 amino acids. Germline-derived CDR1 and CDR2 are LNHDA and SQIVND (reference sequence). The CDR3 loop reads CASSLGPRNEQFF.

The V and J genes are TRBV10-3 and TRBJ2-7; the D call of TRBD2 rests on TCRdb alone, since no DNA is present to check it. Germline lookup yields CDR1 ENHRY and CDR2 SYGVKD. This CDR3 is 16 amino acids long. CDR3 residues: CAISSPSGRGIYEQYF.

The chain couples TRBV6-5 to TRBJ1-1; lacking DNA, the TRBD1 call made by TCRdb goes unchecked. Germline CDR1 reads MNHEY; CDR2 reads SVGAGI. The CDR3 has 16 amino acids. The CDR3 reads CASSYWLGQGATEAFF.

The CDR3 loop is CASSPGGGENQPQHF. V gene TRBV5-1 combines with J gene TRBJ1-5; no DNA is available, so the TRBD1 call from TCRdb remains unchecked. This CDR3 has 15 amino acids. Germline-derived CDR1 and CDR2 are SGHRS and YFSETQ.

The V call is TRBV27, the J call TRBJ1-5; TCRdb reports TRBD1, a call that lacks DNA to check it against. This CDR3 is 15 amino acids long. CDR1 is MNHEY, CDR2 SMNVEV, per germline (reference sequence). This chain's CDR3 is CASSPDRPLNQPQHF.

The rearrangement links TRBV20-1 to TRBJ1-4. Germline-derived CDR1 and CDR2 are DFQATT and SNEGSKA (reference sequence). The CDR3 loop spans 14 amino acids. CDR3 amino acids: CSASTDATNEKLFF.

J is TRBJ2-7 and V is TRBV20-1. In germline, CDR1 is DFQATT, CDR2 SNEGSKA (reference sequence). The CDR3 runs to 12 residues. CDR3 residues: CSARPEPYEQYF.

The rearrangement uses TRBV10-3 and TRBJ1-5. Per germline, CDR1 ENHRY and CDR2 SYGVKD. This CDR3 is built from 15 residues. CDR3 loop: CAISESTGGGRPQHF.

The CDR3 sequence: CASSPRRQNTDTQYF. This chain links TRBV3-1 with TRBJ2-3. Germline V gene data show CDR1 as LGHDT and CDR2 as YNNKEL (reference sequence). This CDR3 has 15 residues.

The chain joins TRBV20-1 to TRBJ1-2; there is no DNA to check the TCRdb D call of TRBD1. The CDR3 runs to 12 residues. Germline CDR1 is DFQATT and CDR2 is SNEGSKA (reference sequence). The CDR3 loop is CSARVGGYGYTF.

The chain couples TRBV20-1 to TRBJ2-7; TCRdb lists TRBD2, though no DNA is available to test this call. The CDR3 contains 15 residues. Germline V lookup: CDR1 DFQATT, CDR2 SNEGSKA (reference sequence). CDR3 sequence: CSAISGRAPIAEQYF.